This entry is about one T cell receptor beta chain. The protocol was immunoSEQ multiplex PCR, while the TCRdb copy is restricted to in-frame clones and leaves out a portion. In the table there are over 250,000 clones, 86% of which are singletons. These data are taken from a study of blood T cell repertoires in COVID-19. Study in general: Acute and convalescent COVID-19 specimens originated in the United States, Italy and Spain. T cells, B-cell-depleted T cells, or PBMCs supplied cDNA or gDNA.

The sample comprised peripheral blood. This receptor was identified in a man aged 40-50 years who had recovered from COVID-19.

CDR3 region: CASTKGTSGGTDTQYF. DNA of the CDR3: TGTGCCAGCACAAAAGGCACTAGCGGGGGCACAGATACGCAGTATTTT. This chain uses TRBV2 with TRBJ2-3; 10 bases are shared with TRBD2. The length of the CDR3 is 16 residues. In germline, CDR1 is SNHLY, CDR2 FYNNEI. Trimming removed 7 bases from V and 1 base from J; junction bases left unmatched: 8. Full variable domain (outside the CDR3, taken from reference TRBV2 and TRBJ2-3): EPEVTQTPSHQVTQMGQEVILRCVPISNHLYFYWYRQILGQKVEFLVSFYNNEISEKSEIFDDQFSVERPDGSNFTLKIRSTKLEDSAMYFCASTKGTSGGTDTQYFGPGTRLTVL.